This T cell receptor beta chain originates from a study of beta chain features in type 1 diabetes. For the study at large: There were 90 million to 110 million sorted cells examined across all samples.

This clone was seen a few times. Over 95% purity was reached by all sorted populations. Of the isolated RNA, all was reverse transcribed, and so the sequenced material was expressed TCRB transcripts. TCRdb's copy holds only in-frame clones and misses some; the assay was immunoSEQ multiplex PCR. Of hundreds of thousands of clones in the sample, roughly a sixth were seen once. The sequencing input was naive CD4+ T cells from blood. The sequence derives from a man between 18 and 29 years old in good health.

The CDR3 DNA follows: TGTGCCTGGAGCTACCCAGAGAACACTGAAGCTTTCTTT. Encoded protein: CAWSYPENTEAFF. The rearrangement uses TRBV30 and TRBJ1-1, with D unresolved. Germline loops: CDR1 GTSNPN, CDR2 SVGIG (reference sequence). The germline V and J ends were trimmed by 3 bases and 1 base, with 9 bases remaining between them. The CDR3 sequence is 13 residues long.